The next 11 T cell receptor beta chains were all read from a single sample in a study of cytomegalovirus exposure and HLA in healthy donors. PCR was performed using 60 Vbeta and 13 Jbeta primers. Clones were sequenced by immunoSEQ multiplex PCR, and TCRdb holds only the in-frame ones, with some missing. The profile shows more than 70,000 clones, over 60% of them singletons. The sequenced material came from PBMCs. All receptors derive from a man between 40 and 49 years old in good health and CMV-seropositive.

There are a few counts of this clone. V gene TRBV5-8 combines with J gene TRBJ1-2; 7 nucleotides line up with TRBD1. This CDR3 is built from 15 residues. V was pared by 3 bases and J by 2 bases, with 7 bases of the junction left unmatched. Germline CDR1 SGHTS, CDR2 YDEGEE. CDR3 bases: TGTGCCAGCAGCTCCCCGGGCAGGGGGAACTATGGCTACACCTTC. It codes for CASSSPGRGNYGYTF.

The V and J genes are TRBV7-6 and TRBJ2-1; 8 nucleotides line up with TRBD2. The germline V gene has CDR1 SGHVS and CDR2 FNYEAQ. CDR3 length: 22 amino acids. The ends lost 5 bases at V and 0 bases at J; junction bases unmatched: 24. The CDR3 protein is CASSRNIGGSGGRPSSYNEQFF. The CDR3 region has the DNA TGTGCCAGCAGCCGGAACATAGGGGGTAGTGGCGGGAGGCCGAGCTCCTACAATGAGCAGTTCTTC.

The V and J genes are TRBV7-3 and TRBJ2-3, with 14 nucleotides matching TRBD2. Germline loops: CDR1 SGHTA, CDR2 FQGTGA. CDR3 length: 15 residues. The V segment lost 4 bases and the J segment 6 bases; nucleotides outside the gene matches: 3. Written as DNA, the CDR3 is TGTGCCAGCAGCTCCAGGACTAGCGGGGGGGATACGCAGTATTTT. Amino acid sequence: CASSSRTSGGDTQYF.

The chain combines TRBV29-1 with TRBJ2-2; TRBD1 is a possible D gene (6 bases). The CDR3 has 13 amino acids. Germline CDR1 is SQVTM and CDR2 is ANQGSEA. Trimming shortened V by 7 bases and J by 4 bases, and 13 bases separated the two germline ends. CDR3 bases: TGCAGCGCGAGGGACACCGGCACCGGGGAGCTGTTTTTT. This encodes CSARDTGTGELFF.

This clone was recorded once. The chain employs TRBV7-2 and TRBJ1-6; tentatively, D is TRBD1 (5 bases). V dropped 4 bases and J dropped 5 bases, with 9 bases sitting between them. The CDR3 has 14 amino acids. Germline V gene lookup returns CDR1 SGHTA and CDR2 FQGNSA. Here the CDR3 reads CASSSRQNNSPLHF. In DNA, the CDR3 is TGTGCCAGCAGCTCAAGACAGAATAATTCACCCCTCCACTTT.

This clone is termed medium-sized. This chain links TRBV4-3 with TRBJ2-1; possibly TRBD2 for D (5 bases). Trimming took 1 base from V and 7 from J, leaving 17 bases between them. The CDR3 sequence is 16 residues long. Germline-derived CDR1 and CDR2 are LGHNA and YSLEER. CDR3 sequence (DNA): TGCGCCAGCAGCCAAGTCCGAGGACTCCCCGGAAATGAGCAGTTCTTC. Translating gives CASSQVRGLPGNEQFF.

The CDR3 here is CASSRRQGSGNTIYF. Written as DNA, the CDR3 is TGTGCCAGTAGTAGACGCCAGGGCTCTGGAAACACCATATATTTT. The rearrangement links TRBV19 to TRBJ1-3; a weak D match, TRBD1 (5 bases). There are 15 residues in the CDR3. V lost 4 bases and J 0 bases, leaving 10 bases between the germline ends. Germline V gives CDR1 LNHDA, CDR2 SQIVND (reference sequence).

V and J are TRBV9 and TRBJ2-1; TRBD2 matches 9 bases. Germline CDR1 reads SGDLS; CDR2 reads YYNGEE. The CDR3 consists of 16 residues. Germline trimming cut 0 bases from V and 2 bases from J; bases unmatched to any gene: 3. CDR3 in DNA: TGTGCCAGCAGCGTAGGGTCTAGCGGGGCCTACAATGAGCAGTTCTTC. Translated, it gives CASSVGSSGAYNEQFF.

This chain joins TRBV28 and TRBJ2-4; a weak D match, TRBD2 (7 bases). V lost 6 bases and J 4 bases, leaving 16 bases between the germline ends. The CDR3 has 15 residues. The V gene's germline CDR1 is MDHEN and CDR2 SYDVKM. The CDR3, as DNA: TGTGCCAGCAGCCCCGGGGGGCTAAAAAAAAACATTCAGTACTTC. Translation: CASSPGGLKKNIQYF.

In this sample, this clone turned up once. V is TRBV5-4 and J is TRBJ1-4, with unresolved D. Germline V gene data show CDR1 as SGHNT and CDR2 as YYREEE (reference sequence). Trimming took 1 base from V and 4 from J, leaving 5 bases between them. The CDR3 covers 13 residues. The CDR3 sequence is CASSLYSNEKLFF. The CDR3 DNA follows: TGTGCCAGCAGCTTGTACAGTAATGAAAAACTGTTTTTT.

The rearrangement joins TRBV14 to TRBJ2-2; 8 bases are shared with TRBD1. This CDR3 comprises 17 residues. V lost 1 base and J lost 0; bases outside the gene matches: 4. Germline V gene data show CDR1 as SGHDN and CDR2 as FVKESK. The CDR3 is CASSQGPGQANTGELFF. Written as DNA, the CDR3 is TGTGCCAGCAGCCAAGGCCCGGGACAGGCGAACACCGGGGAGCTGTTTTTT.